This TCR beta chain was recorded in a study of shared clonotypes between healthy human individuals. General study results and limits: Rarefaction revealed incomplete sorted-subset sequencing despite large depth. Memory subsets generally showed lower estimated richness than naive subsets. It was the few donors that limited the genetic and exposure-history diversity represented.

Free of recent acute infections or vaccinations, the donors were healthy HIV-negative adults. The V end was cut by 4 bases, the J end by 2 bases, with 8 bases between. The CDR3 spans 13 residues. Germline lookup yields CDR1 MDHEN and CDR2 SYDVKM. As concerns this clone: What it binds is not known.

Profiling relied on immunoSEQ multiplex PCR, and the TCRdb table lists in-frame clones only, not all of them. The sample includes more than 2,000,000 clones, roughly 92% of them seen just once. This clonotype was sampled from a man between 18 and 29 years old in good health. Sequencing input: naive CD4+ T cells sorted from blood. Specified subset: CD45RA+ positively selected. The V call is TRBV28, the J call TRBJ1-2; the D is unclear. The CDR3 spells CASSSKPNYGYTF. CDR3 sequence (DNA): TGTGCCAGCAGTTCAAAACCGAACTATGGCTACACCTTC.